This is a list of T cell receptor beta chains from one sample in a study of blood T cell repertoires in COVID-19. TCRdb keeps only in-frame clones here, not all; method: immunoSEQ multiplex PCR. The data contain about 260,000 clones, 88% of them singletons. Sequencing was performed on PBMCs or T cells enriched from blood (not recorded which). The receptors were gathered from a woman aged 40 to 50 who had been exposed to COVID-19. Each CDR3 is given with its conserved first and last residue. Fields, in order: CDR3 protein, CDR3 DNA, J gene, V gene, D gene, clone size. The D gene is left open where the match is weak. The size entry is marked missing in some rows and otherwise reads once, few, many or a size class.

cdr3_aa: CASSLTQGTGANVLTF
cdr3_nt: TGTGCCAGCTCACTAACCCAGGGGACTGGGGCCAACGTCCTGACTTTC
j_call: TRBJ2-6
v_call: TRBV18
d_call: -
clone_size: -

cdr3_aa: CASSSVSDRANYGYTF
cdr3_nt: TGTGCCAGCAGTTCGGTCTCGGACAGGGCTAACTATGGCTACACCTTC
j_call: TRBJ1-2
v_call: TRBV6-2/TRBV6-3
d_call: TRBD1
clone_size: -

cdr3_aa: CASSETGLLPQHF
cdr3_nt: TGTGCCAGCAGTGAGACCGGACTCCTGCCCCAGCATTTT
j_call: TRBJ1-5
v_call: TRBV2
d_call: -
clone_size: once

cdr3_aa: CASSYGGTATYEQYF
cdr3_nt: TGTGCCAGCAGCTACGGGGGGACAGCCACCTACGAGCAGTACTTC
j_call: TRBJ2-7
v_call: TRBV6-6
d_call: -
clone_size: -

cdr3_aa: CASSLLSTEAFF
cdr3_nt: TGTGCCAGCAGCTTACTGAGCACTGAAGCTTTCTTT
j_call: TRBJ1-1
v_call: TRBV11-3
d_call: -
clone_size: -

cdr3_aa: CASSLAVGGMQSPLHF
cdr3_nt: TGTGCCAGCAGCTTAGCCGTCGGGGGAATGCAATCACCCCTCCACTTT
j_call: TRBJ1-6
v_call: TRBV13
d_call: -
clone_size: -

cdr3_aa: CASSLISGPETQYF
cdr3_nt: TGTGCCAGCAGCTTGATTAGCGGGCCAGAGACCCAGTACTTC
j_call: TRBJ2-5
v_call: TRBV11-3
d_call: TRBD2
clone_size: -

cdr3_aa: CASNQGQRVYGYTF
cdr3_nt: TGTGCCAGCAACCAGGGACAGAGAGTCTATGGCTACACCTTC
j_call: TRBJ1-2
v_call: TRBV28
d_call: TRBD1
clone_size: -

cdr3_aa: CASSLVIAGGLNTDTQYF
cdr3_nt: TGTGCCAGCAGCTTAGTTATAGCGGGGGGGCTTAACACAGATACGCAGTATTTT
j_call: TRBJ2-3
v_call: TRBV7-6
d_call: TRBD2
clone_size: -

cdr3_aa: CASSLVGRETQYF
cdr3_nt: TGTGCCAGCAGCTTAGTAGGGAGGGAGACCCAGTACTTC
j_call: TRBJ2-5
v_call: TRBV7-9
d_call: -
clone_size: once

cdr3_aa: CASSLPLDRESTEAFF
cdr3_nt: TGTGCCAGCAGCCTCCCCTTGGACAGGGAGAGCACTGAAGCTTTCTTT
j_call: TRBJ1-1
v_call: TRBV7-2
d_call: TRBD1
clone_size: -

cdr3_aa: CASGTGSGNTIYF
cdr3_nt: TGTGCCAGCGGTACAGGTTCCGGGAACACCATATATTTT
j_call: TRBJ1-3
v_call: TRBV6-5
d_call: -
clone_size: -